These 30 T cell receptor beta chains were sequenced from one sample in a study of cytomegalovirus exposure and HLA in healthy donors. The PCR had 60 Vbeta and 13 Jbeta primers. Sequencing was performed with immunoSEQ multiplex PCR; in TCRdb, only in-frame clones are kept and a portion is missing. This sample's table has some 31,000 clones. Sequencing was performed on PBMCs. These receptor sequences come from a woman between 35 and 50 years old in good health and CMV-seropositive.

The chain uses TRBV5-1 and TRBJ2-5; weak D call: TRBD2 (5 bases). The CDR3 loop spans 13 amino acids. V was clipped by 4 bases and J by 5 bases, with 12 bases between them. Per the germline V gene, CDR1 is SGHRS and CDR2 is YFSETQ. The CDR3 region is CASSQRMSETQYF. The CDR3 nucleotides read TGCGCCAGCAGCCAGCGGATGAGTGAGACCCAGTACTTC.

The chain employs TRBV28 and TRBJ2-7; 10 bases are shared with TRBD2. The V gene's germline CDR1 is MDHEN and CDR2 SYDVKM. CDR3 length equals 15 residues. V trimming: 6 bases; J trimming: 7 bases; junction bases outside the gene matches: 12. The CDR3 loop is CASRISAGGPREQYF. Written as DNA, the CDR3 is TGTGCCAGCAGGATCTCAGCGGGAGGGCCTAGGGAGCAGTACTTC. Together with reference TRBV28 and TRBJ2-7, the CDR3 gives the full variable domain: DVKVTQSSRYLVKRTGEKVFLECVQDMDHENMFWYRQDPGLGLRLIYFSYDVKMKEKGDIPEGYSVSREKKERFSLILESASTNQTSMYLCASRISAGGPREQYFGPGTRLTVT.

This chain connects TRBV29-1 to TRBJ2-7; TRBD2 matches 12 bases. V was clipped by 2 bases and J by 4 bases; unmatched bases: 9. Germline V gene lookup returns CDR1 SQVTM and CDR2 ANQGSEA. This CDR3 has 16 residues. This CDR3 is CSVEPALAGGEYEQYF. The CDR3 DNA sequence: TGCAGCGTTGAACCCGCGCTAGCGGGAGGGGAGTACGAGCAGTACTTC.

The genes are TRBV28 and TRBJ2-5; D perhaps matches TRBD2 (6 bases). The CDR3 is 17 residues long. Germline assignment: CDR1 MDHEN and CDR2 SYDVKM. Trimming removed 1 base at V and 3 bases at J, with 18 bases between. Here the CDR3 reads CASSLSGGWRDEETQYF. CDR3 coding DNA: TGTGCCAGCAGTTTATCTGGGGGGTGGCGGGATGAAGAGACCCAGTACTTC. Drawing the rest from reference TRBV28 and TRBJ2-5, the complete variable domain is DVKVTQSSRYLVKRTGEKVFLECVQDMDHENMFWYRQDPGLGLRLIYFSYDVKMKEKGDIPEGYSVSREKKERFSLILESASTNQTSMYLCASSLSGGWRDEETQYFGPGTRLLVL.

The chain combines TRBV9 with TRBJ1-2, with a tentative D call TRBD1 (6 bases). CDR3 length: 13 residues. Germline CDR1 is SGDLS and CDR2 is YYNGEE. The ends were cut back, 3 bases at V and 2 bases at J, with 8 bases in the middle. The CDR3 loop reads CASSGTVNYGYTF. The DNA for the CDR3 is TGTGCCAGCAGCGGGACAGTCAACTATGGCTACACCTTC.

The V gene is TRBV7-9, the J gene TRBJ2-3, with 11 bases that match TRBD2. V shed 6 bases and J 5 bases; nucleotides not matched to a gene: 7. In germline, CDR1 is SEHNR, CDR2 FQNEAQ (reference sequence). This CDR3 contains 15 residues. The CDR3 reads CASRQTSGAGDTQYF. The CDR3 DNA follows: TGTGCCAGCAGGCAGACTAGCGGGGCGGGAGATACGCAGTATTTT.

This chain links TRBV29-1 with TRBJ1-1; the D gene is possibly TRBD1 (5 bases). The CDR3 consists of 12 residues. Trimming cost V 7 bases and J 4 bases, with 13 bases left between them. Germline-derived CDR1 and CDR2 are SQVTM and ANQGSEA. Here the CDR3 DNA reads TGCAGCGGCAAAAAGCAGGGCACTGAAGCTTTCTTT. Translation gives CSGKKQGTEAFF.

The chain links TRBV30 to TRBJ1-1; D unclear. V lost 6 bases and J lost 7, with 9 bases in between. Germline V gives CDR1 GTSNPN, CDR2 SVGIG (reference sequence). The CDR3 has 10 amino acids. The CDR3 reads CACYTVEAFF. The CDR3, as DNA: TGTGCCTGCTATACAGTTGAAGCTTTCTTT.

The chain uses TRBV6-5 and TRBJ2-7; D is unclear. The CDR3 covers 14 residues. Trimming removed 6 bases from V and 5 bases from J, with 17 bases in between. CDR1 is MNHEY, CDR2 SVGAGI, per germline. CDR3 DNA: TGTGCCAGCAGCCCGATTGTGAGGCTCCACGAGCAGTACTTC. This gives the protein CASSPIVRLHEQYF.

The chain is built from TRBV4-1 and TRBJ2-7; 11 bases line up with TRBD2. Germline trimming cut 3 bases from V and 2 bases from J; bases unmatched to any gene: 6. CDR1 MGHRA and CDR2 YSYEKL come from the germline V gene. There are 16 residues in the CDR3. The CDR3 is CASSHYLAGGAYEQYF. The CDR3 coding sequence is TGCGCCAGCAGCCACTACTTAGCGGGAGGGGCCTACGAGCAGTACTTC.

V gene TRBV4-3 combines with J gene TRBJ2-4, with TRBD1 matching 7 bases. Per germline, CDR1 LGHNA and CDR2 YSLEER. V dropped 7 bases and J dropped 1; count of bases not matched to a gene: 16. CDR3 size: 18 residues. CDR3 nucleotide sequence: TGCGCCAGCATACAACCCGTCAGGGGGAATGGCGCCAAAAACATTCAGTACTTC. It translates to CASIQPVRGNGAKNIQYF.

The chain recombines TRBV5-1 with TRBJ1-1, with D maybe TRBD1 (5 bases). The CDR3 covers 13 residues. With 0 bases removed from V and 4 bases from J, the gap between germline ends came to 7 bases. Germline V gene lookup returns CDR1 SGHRS and CDR2 YFSETQ. CDR3 sequence (DNA): TGCGCCAGCAGCTTGGGGGGGGGCACTGAAGCTTTCTTT. Amino acid sequence: CASSLGGGTEAFF.

DNA for the CDR3: TGTGCCAGCTCACCGAACTGGGGAGAGGGCTACACCTTC. It codes for CASSPNWGEGYTF. The V call is TRBV18, the J call TRBJ1-2; D is uncertain. Germline values: CDR1 KGHSH, CDR2 LQKENI. With 3 bases removed from V and 8 bases from J, the gap between germline ends came to 13 bases. The CDR3 has 13 residues.

The CDR3, as DNA: TGCGCCAGCTCCAAAGGGGAGGGTTGTGGGTGCAATCAGCCCCAGCATTTT. Translated: CASSKGEGCGCNQPQHF. The chain is built from TRBV23-1 and TRBJ1-5; D might be TRBD1 (5 bases). TRBV23-1 belongs to the ORF category, with a function that is uncertain. Trimming took off 8 bases at V and 2 bases at J, with 22 bases between the two ends. The CDR3 is 17 amino acids.

This rearrangement joins TRBV28 to TRBJ1-2; no definite D call. Germline V gives CDR1 MDHEN, CDR2 SYDVKM. The CDR3 extends over 14 amino acids. The V end was cut by 6 bases, the J end by 1 base, with 12 bases between. The CDR3 region has the DNA TGTGCCAGCAGCCAACACAATCGTAACTATGGCTACACCTTC. Translation: CASSQHNRNYGYTF.

V is TRBV30 and J is TRBJ2-7; 11 bases are shared with TRBD2. The V gene's germline CDR1 is GTSNPN and CDR2 SVGIG (reference sequence). This CDR3 spans 18 amino acids. V shed 2 bases and J 5 bases; nucleotides not matched to a gene: 17. CDR3: CAWSYARVKLAGVHEQYF. In DNA, the CDR3 is TGTGCCTGGAGTTATGCCAGGGTGAAACTAGCGGGAGTCCACGAGCAGTACTTC.

V is TRBV5-1 and J is TRBJ1-1; possibly TRBD1 for D (6 bases). The CDR3 length is 15 residues. Germline CDR1 is SGHRS and CDR2 is YFSETQ. V lost 3 bases to trimming and J lost 1 base, with 13 bases between them. The CDR3 spells CASSWAGGANTEAFF. As DNA, the CDR3 is TGCGCCAGCAGCTGGGCGGGGGGCGCGAACACTGAAGCTTTCTTT.

The chain is built from TRBV7-7 and TRBJ2-1; 15 nucleotides align to TRBD2. V trimming: 3 bases; J trimming: 7 bases; junction bases outside the gene matches: 1. Germline V CDR1 and CDR2: SSHAT, FNYEAQ (reference sequence). This CDR3 comprises 15 residues. In DNA form, the CDR3 reads TGTGCCAGCAGCTTGGGACTAGCGGGAGGAAATGAGCAGTTCTTC. Its protein is CASSLGLAGGNEQFF.

This chain uses TRBV9 with TRBJ2-1; 13 positions match TRBD2. This CDR3 contains 14 residues. Losses at the gene ends were 2 bases for V and 9 bases for J; bases not matched to a gene: 2. Looked up from germline, CDR1 is SGDLS and CDR2 is YYNGEE. The CDR3 DNA follows: TGTGCCAGCAGCGTGACTAGCGGGAGGATTGAGCAGTTCTTC. Encoded protein: CASSVTSGRIEQFF.

This chain uses TRBV9 with TRBJ2-3; TRBD2 matches 10 bases. In germline, CDR1 is SGDLS, CDR2 YYNGEE. The CDR3 is 15 residues long. V was clipped by 3 bases and J by 2 bases; unmatched bases: 3. CDR3 in DNA: TGTGCCAGCAGCGCGAGCGGGAGGGCCACAGATACGCAGTATTTT. As protein: CASSASGRATDTQYF.

V and J are TRBV20-1 and TRBJ1-2; D might be TRBD1 (5 bases). V was cut by 6 bases and J by 6 bases, with 11 bases left in between. This CDR3 has 11 amino acids. CDR1 and CDR2 from the germline V gene are DFQATT and SNEGSKA (reference sequence). The CDR3, as DNA: TGCAGTGCGAGCAGGGAAGATGGCTACACCTTC. Protein product: CSASREDGYTF.

The chain couples TRBV6-5 to TRBJ2-6; perhaps TRBD1 as D (6 bases). This CDR3 contains 16 residues. V gave up 2 bases and J gave up 2 bases, with 10 bases separating them. Germline V CDR1 and CDR2: MNHEY, SVGAGI. Written as DNA, the CDR3 is TGTGCCAGCAGTTACCCAGGGGCGACTGGGGCCAACGTCCTGACTTTC. This codes for CASSYPGATGANVLTF.

The genes are TRBV29-1 and TRBJ2-7, with D perhaps TRBD2 (5 bases). With 7 bases removed from V and 4 bases from J, the gap between germline ends came to 11 bases. Germline CDR1 SQVTM, CDR2 ANQGSEA. This CDR3 is 11 amino acids long. In nucleotides, the CDR3 is TGCAGCGGGCTTGGAGGTTACGAGCAGTACTTC. The encoded protein is CSGLGGYEQYF.

V and J are TRBV5-4 and TRBJ2-5, with TRBD2 as a possible D gene (6 bases). CDR1 SGHNT and CDR2 YYREEE come from the germline V gene (reference sequence). This CDR3 is 13 amino acids long. Deletions cut 5 bases from V and 2 bases from J, with 10 bases between. Here the CDR3 DNA reads TGTGCCAGCAGGAGCGGGTTTCAAGAGACCCAGTACTTC. Protein sequence: CASRSGFQETQYF. Full variable domain (remainder filled in from reference TRBV5-4 and TRBJ2-5): ETGVTQSPTHLIKTRGQQVTLRCSSQSGHNTVSWYQQALGQGPQFIFQYYREEENGRGNFPPRFSGLQFPNYSSELNVNALELDDSALYLCASRSGFQETQYFGPGTRLLVL.

This chain uses TRBV16 with TRBJ1-5; D unclear. Germline-derived CDR1 and CDR2 are KGHSY and FQNENV. The length of the CDR3 is 17 residues. Trimming removed 0 bases at V and 2 bases at J, with 14 bases between. The DNA of the CDR3 is TGTGCCAGCAGCCAATCCACAGTGCATCTGGGCAATCAGCCCCAGCATTTT. Translated: CASSQSTVHLGNQPQHF.

The chain combines TRBV27 with TRBJ2-7; 9 bases agree with TRBD1. The CDR3 runs to 15 residues. CDR1 is MNHEY, CDR2 SMNVEV, per germline (reference sequence). V lost 5 bases and J lost 3; bases outside the gene matches: 8. CDR3 in DNA: TGTGCCAGCAGTGCCGGGACAGGGATGAACTACGAGCAGTACTTC. Amino acids: CASSAGTGMNYEQYF.

The chain couples TRBV4-3 to TRBJ1-2; possibly TRBD1 for D (5 bases). The V gene lost 0 bases and the J gene lost 7 bases, with 12 bases spanning the gap. The CDR3 spans 14 residues. Germline V lookup: CDR1 LGHNA, CDR2 YSLEER. Written as DNA, the CDR3 is TGCGCCAGCAGCCAAGACGCTAGCGGGGGTGGCTACACCTTC. Its translation is CASSQDASGGGYTF.

The chain uses TRBV6-5 and TRBJ2-7; a possible D gene is TRBD1 (6 bases). V was shortened by 0 bases and J by 2 bases, with 11 bases between the two germline ends. This CDR3 has 15 residues. The germline V gene has CDR1 MNHEY and CDR2 SVGAGI. The CDR3 DNA sequence: TGTGCCAGCAGTTACTCGACGGCAGGGGCCTACGAGCAGTACTTC. This codes for CASSYSTAGAYEQYF.

The chain is built from TRBV29-1 and TRBJ2-2; TRBD1 might be the D (6 bases). With 6 bases removed from V and 5 bases from J, the gap between germline ends came to 10 bases. Germline V CDR1 and CDR2: SQVTM, ANQGSEA. This CDR3 region has 12 residues. CDR3 protein: CSVHRETGELFF. As DNA, the CDR3 is TGCAGCGTGCACAGGGAGACCGGGGAGCTGTTTTTT.

This sequence joins TRBV9 and TRBJ2-5; D possibly corresponds to TRBD1 (6 bases). The CDR3 length is 13 residues. Trimming took 0 bases from V and 4 from J, leaving 7 bases between them. Germline assignment: CDR1 SGDLS and CDR2 YYNGEE. CDR3 region: CASSVAGVETQYF. The CDR3 region has the DNA TGTGCCAGCAGCGTAGCAGGGGTAGAGACCCAGTACTTC. Complete variable domain (other parts from reference TRBV9 and TRBJ2-5): DSGVTQTPKHLITATGQRVTLRCSPRSGDLSVYWYQQSLDQGLQFLIQYYNGEERAKGNILERFSAQQFPDLHSELNLSSLELGDSALYFCASSVAGVETQYFGPGTRLLVL.